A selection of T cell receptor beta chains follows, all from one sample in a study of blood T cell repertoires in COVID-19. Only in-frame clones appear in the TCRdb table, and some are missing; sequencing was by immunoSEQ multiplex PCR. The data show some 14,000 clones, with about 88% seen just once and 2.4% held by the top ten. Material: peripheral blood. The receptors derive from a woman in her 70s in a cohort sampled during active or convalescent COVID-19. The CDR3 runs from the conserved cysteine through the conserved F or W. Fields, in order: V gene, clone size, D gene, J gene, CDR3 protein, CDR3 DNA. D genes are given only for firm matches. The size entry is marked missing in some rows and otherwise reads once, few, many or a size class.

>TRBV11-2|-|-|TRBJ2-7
CASSAIRGKGPYEQYF
TGTGCCAGCAGCGCTATACGCGGGAAGGGCCCCTACGAGCAGTACTTC
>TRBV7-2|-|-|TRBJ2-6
CASSGRGAGANVLTF
TGTGCCAGCAGCGGCAGGGGGGCTGGGGCCAACGTCCTGACTTTC
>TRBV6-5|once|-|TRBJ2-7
CASSINRGLPLEQYF
TGTGCCAGCAGTATAAACAGGGGACTCCCCCTCGAGCAGTACTTC
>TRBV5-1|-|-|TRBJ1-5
CASSLTGYGQPQHF
TGCGCCAGCAGCTTAACGGGGTATGGTCAGCCCCAGCATTTT
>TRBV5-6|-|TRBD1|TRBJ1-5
CASSHGTANQPQHF
TGTGCCAGCAGTCATGGGACAGCCAATCAGCCCCAGCATTTT
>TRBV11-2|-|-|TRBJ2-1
CASRRGTANYNEQFF
TGTGCCAGCCGCCGGGGGACAGCGAACTACAATGAGCAGTTCTTC
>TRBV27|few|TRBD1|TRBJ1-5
CASRPSGTVHQPQHF
TGTGCCAGCAGGCCATCCGGGACAGTCCATCAGCCCCAGCATTTT
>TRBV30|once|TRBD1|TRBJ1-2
CAWAGDRARYRIGYTF
TGTGCCTGGGCCGGGGACAGGGCGCGCTATAGAATCGGCTACACCTTC
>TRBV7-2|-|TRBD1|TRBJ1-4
CASSLDGTGSEKLFF
TGTGCCAGCAGCTTGGACGGGACAGGGAGTGAAAAACTGTTTTTT
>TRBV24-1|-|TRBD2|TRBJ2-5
CATSETSSGSRETQYF
TGTGCCACCAGTGAAACCAGTAGCGGGAGCAGGGAGACCCAGTACTTC
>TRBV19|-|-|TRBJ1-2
CASSIRAGSPANYGYTF
TGTGCCAGTAGTATAAGGGCGGGATCGCCGGCGAACTATGGCTACACCTTC
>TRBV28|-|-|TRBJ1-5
CASSPTEAGQPQHF
TGTGCCAGCAGTCCCACGGAAGCGGGTCAGCCCCAGCATTTT
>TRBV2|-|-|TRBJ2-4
CASSYQGYRAKNIQYF
TGTGCCAGCAGTTATCAGGGATATCGGGCCAAAAACATTCAGTACTTC
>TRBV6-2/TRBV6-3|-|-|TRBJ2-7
CASSPARPYEQYF
TGTGCCAGCAGTCCCGCCAGGCCCTACGAGCAGTACTTC
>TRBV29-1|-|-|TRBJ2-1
CSVRNEQGRSEQFF
TGCAGCGTCCGAAATGAACAGGGGAGGAGTGAGCAGTTCTTC
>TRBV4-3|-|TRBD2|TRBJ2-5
CASSQVYSGGTQETQYF
TGCGCCAGCAGCCAAGTGTATAGCGGGGGGACCCAAGAGACCCAGTACTTC
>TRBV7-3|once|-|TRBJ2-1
CASSLFSVSYNEQFF
TGTGCCAGCAGCTTATTTAGCGTCTCCTACAATGAGCAGTTCTTC
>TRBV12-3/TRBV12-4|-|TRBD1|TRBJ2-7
CASSSTGSYEQYF
TGTGCCAGCAGTTCGACAGGGTCCTACGAGCAGTACTTC
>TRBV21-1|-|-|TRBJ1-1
CASRKKKGDTEAFF
TGTGCCAGCCGCAAAAAAAAGGGGGACACTGAAGCTTTCTTT
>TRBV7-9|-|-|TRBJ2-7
CASSSNRGQPYEQYF
TGTGCCAGCAGCTCCAATAGGGGCCAGCCCTACGAGCAGTACTTC
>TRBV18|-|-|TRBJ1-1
CASSPSIEDRFNYAQTEAFF
TGTGCCAGCTCACCGAGTATAGAAGATCGGTTCAATTATGCACAGACTGAAGCTTTCTTT
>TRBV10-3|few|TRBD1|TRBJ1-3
CAISDYRGPAGNTIYF
TGTGCCATCAGTGATTACAGGGGGCCCGCTGGAAACACCATATATTTT
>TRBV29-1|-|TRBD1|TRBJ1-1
CSVKTGTLNTEAFF
TGCAGCGTTAAGACAGGGACTTTGAACACTGAAGCTTTCTTT
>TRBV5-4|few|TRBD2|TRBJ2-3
CASSFSSGTTDTQYF
TGTGCCAGCAGCTTCTCTAGCGGGACCACAGATACGCAGTATTTT
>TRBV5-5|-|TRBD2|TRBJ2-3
CASSLTATSGTDTQYF
TGTGCCAGCAGCTTGACGGCGACTAGCGGCACAGATACGCAGTATTTT
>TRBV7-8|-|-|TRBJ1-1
CASSLEVGRNTEAFF
TGTGCCAGCAGCTTAGAGGTGGGGCGGAACACTGAAGCTTTCTTT
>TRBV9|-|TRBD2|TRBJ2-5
CASSVGLAGVETQYF
TGTGCCAGCAGCGTAGGTCTAGCGGGTGTTGAGACCCAGTACTTC
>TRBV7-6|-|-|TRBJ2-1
CASSLGQGTYNEQFF
TGTGCCAGCAGCTTAGGTCAGGGAACCTACAATGAGCAGTTCTTC
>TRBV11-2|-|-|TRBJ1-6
CASSTGLTNSPLHF
TGTGCCAGCAGCACCGGACTTACCAATTCACCCCTCCACTTT
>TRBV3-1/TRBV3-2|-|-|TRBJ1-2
CASSQTQTSYGYTF
TGTGCCAGCAGCCAAACACAAACTAGCTATGGCTACACCTTC
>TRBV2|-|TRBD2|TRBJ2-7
CASSDSSGGPYEQYF
TGTGCCAGCAGTGATTCTAGCGGGGGTCCCTACGAGCAGTACTTC
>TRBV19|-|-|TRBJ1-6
CASTACQACPLHF
TGTGCCAGTACCGCTTGTCAGGCTTGTCCCCTCCACTTT
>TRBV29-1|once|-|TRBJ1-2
CSVNRKGDSYTF
TGCAGCGTTAATCGAAAGGGGGATAGCTACACCTTC
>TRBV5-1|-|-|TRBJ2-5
CASSPLGGGTSMETQYF
TGCGCCAGCAGCCCCCTGGGTGGAGGGACCAGCATGGAGACCCAGTACTTC
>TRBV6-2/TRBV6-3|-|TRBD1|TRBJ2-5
CASSYNRGNWETQYF
TGTGCCAGCAGTTACAACAGGGGAAACTGGGAGACCCAGTACTTC
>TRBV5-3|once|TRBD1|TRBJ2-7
CARNPRDRDTRGADEQYF
TGTGCCAGAAACCCCCGGGACAGGGACACACGCGGGGCCGACGAGCAGTACTTC